The present TCR beta chain was sequenced within a study of cytomegalovirus exposure and HLA in healthy donors. Study-wide points: According to the study, 160 or so TCR beta chains were cytomegalovirus-associated.

The germline CDR1 and CDR2 sequences are MDHEN and SYDVKM. The V gene lost 4 bases and the J gene lost 4 bases, with 17 bases spanning the gap. The CDR3 has 16 residues. Donors were drawn from the approximately 130-subject validation cohort, separate from the 666-subject first cohort. The table came from immunoSEQ multiplex PCR; TCRdb's copy has only in-frame clones and leaves some out. The repertoire consists of about 65,000 clones, with roughly 94% occurring once and the leading ten covering 4% to 5.5%. Note on this clone: Its target is not known.

Material: PBMCs. This chain joins TRBV28 and TRBJ2-1, with a possible D match to TRBD2 (6 bases). This TCR came from a man aged 18 to 29 in good health and CMV-seropositive. The CDR3 nucleotides are TGTGCCAGCAGTTCAGCGGGCACATACACTTACAATGAGCAGTTCTTC. It specifies CASSSAGTYTYNEQFF.